The source of this T cell receptor beta chain is a study of T cell responses to AZD1222 COVID-19 vaccine. Overall study findings and caveats: Spike-specific TCR breadth rose after two AZD1222 doses, and depth rose as well. Donors in the cohort were predominantly white British and more often female, and clonal diversity was possibly underestimated. Nearly half of spike-specific TCRs reportedly target variant regions that are unmutated in the B.1.351 and B.1.1.7 variants.

V was clipped by 7 bases and J by 5 bases; unmatched bases: 13. The germline gives CDR1 MDHEN, CDR2 SYDVKM. This CDR3 spans 15 amino acids. The assay was immunoSEQ multiplex PCR, and TCRdb's table has in-frame clones only and misses some. The sample comprises 100,000 to 130,000 clones, roughly 90% of which are singletons, and about 7% rests with the top ten. Points on this clone: Its antigen is as yet unknown.

The receptor was derived from an adult in good health. Source: peripheral blood, taken on day 0 of AZD1222 vaccination. The chain employs TRBV28 and TRBJ1-1; 7 bases are a match to TRBD1. The CDR3 protein is CASIFGRGRQTEAFF. DNA for the CDR3: TGTGCCAGCATCTTTGGGAGGGGGCGTCAAACTGAAGCTTTCTTT. The entire variable domain, with the rest obtained from reference TRBV28 and TRBJ1-1, is as follows: DVKVTQSSRYLVKRTGEKVFLECVQDMDHENMFWYRQDPGLGLRLIYFSYDVKMKEKGDIPEGYSVSREKKERFSLILESASTNQTSMYLCASIFGRGRQTEAFFGQGTRLTVV.